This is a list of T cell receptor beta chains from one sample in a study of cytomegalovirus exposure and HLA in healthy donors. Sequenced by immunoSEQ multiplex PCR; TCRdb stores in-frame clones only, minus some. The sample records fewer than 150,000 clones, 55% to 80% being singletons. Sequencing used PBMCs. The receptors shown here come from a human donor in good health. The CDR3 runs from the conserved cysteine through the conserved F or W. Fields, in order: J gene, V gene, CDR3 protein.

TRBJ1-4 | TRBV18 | CASSTRQGSTNEKLFF
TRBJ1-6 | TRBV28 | CASSIQGGSPLHF
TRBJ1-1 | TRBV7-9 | CASSSQMGVGSEAFF
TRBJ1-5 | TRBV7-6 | CAGDSAQITSNQPQHF
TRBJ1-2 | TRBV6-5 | CASSVGTEDAHGYTF
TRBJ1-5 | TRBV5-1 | CASSLMGHDQPQHF
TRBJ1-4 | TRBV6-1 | CASSVRGGLGEKLFF
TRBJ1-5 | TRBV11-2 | CASSLAGSNQPQHF
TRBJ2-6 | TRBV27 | CASSAGQGLSGANVLTF
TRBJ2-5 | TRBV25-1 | CASSEYRGTGGVETQYF
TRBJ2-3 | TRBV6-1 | CAGSLLAGESDTQYF
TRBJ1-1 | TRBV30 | CAWSVPIQGHEAFF
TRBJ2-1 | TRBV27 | CASSLYQGDEQFF
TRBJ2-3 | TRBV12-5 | CASGWSSGSSTDTQYF
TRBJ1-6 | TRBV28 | CASSSPRGGSYNSPLHF
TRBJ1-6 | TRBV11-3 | CASSRQRIHSYNSPLHF
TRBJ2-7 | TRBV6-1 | CASSEAGTGILF
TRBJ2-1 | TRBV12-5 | CASGRGDNEQFF
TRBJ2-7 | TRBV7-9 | CASSLGDSDRSYEQYF
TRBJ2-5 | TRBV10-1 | CASSDERGGRETQYF
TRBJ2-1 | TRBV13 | CASSPDGRQENEQFF
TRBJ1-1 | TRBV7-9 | CSSSFSGTGETEAFF
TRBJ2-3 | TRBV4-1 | CASSIRDRAPDTQYF
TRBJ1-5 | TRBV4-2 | CASSQDLTQGLIGPQHF
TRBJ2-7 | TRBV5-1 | CASSLAAGSREQYF
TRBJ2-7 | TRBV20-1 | CSARTSYEQYF
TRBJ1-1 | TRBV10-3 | CAISGGQGGTERAFF
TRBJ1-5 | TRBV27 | CASSFSGQPQHF
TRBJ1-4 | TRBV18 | CASSRTGGREKLFF